The clone carrying this T cell receptor (beta chain) was detected many times. Antigen specificity is unknown. The CDR3 spans 17 residues. The germline gives CDR1 SGHAT, CDR2 FQNNGV. The V end was cut by 1 base, the J end by 1 base, with 16 bases between. Bulk tissue was left unsorted, and RNA and DNA were co-extracted from roughly 20-30 mg of it. Each tumor sample had over 85% viable tumor cells. cDNA specific to TCR beta was made from roughly 500 ng of total RNA, with a constant-region primer employed for priming. Construction of TCR beta libraries relied on three successive nested multiplex PCR rounds employing slightly modified ARM-PCR. The first two PCR rounds, around 10 cycles each, used TRBV1-TRBV30 forward primers and a C-beta reverse primer. TCRdb called the multiplex PCR reads again in MiXCR, with one record for every CDR3 protein. The data contain 150,000 to 200,000 distinct CDR3 sequences, around 81% of them singletons.

This entry belongs to a study of tumor-infiltrating lymphocytes in primary liver carcinoma. Study as a whole: Subjects consisted of male and female patients aged 30 to 69 years. Findings and caveats of the study: The proportion of top clones found throughout all five tumor regions was only about 7.5-24%.

Material: tumor tissue from primary liver carcinoma. The clonotype was recovered from a man aged 40-55 years with primary liver carcinoma and hepatitis B virus infection. V gene TRBV11-2 combines with J gene TRBJ2-5, with D uncertain. CDR3: CASSLGVAFRLQETQYF. The DNA for the CDR3 is TGTGCCAGCAGCTTAGGGGTCGCTTTCCGACTCCAAGAGACCCAGTACTTC.